A selection of T cell receptor beta chains follows, all from one sample in a study of blood T cell repertoires in COVID-19. Measured with immunoSEQ multiplex PCR; TCRdb has only the in-frame clones, and not every one. This table has roughly 150,000 clones, about 80% appearing once. Material: peripheral blood. These receptors originate from an older man with active or convalescent COVID-19. Both conserved end residues are part of each CDR3. The D gene is left open where the match is weak. Not all rows give a size; the values are once, few, many and, for expanded clones, a class.

V gene	D gene	J gene	clone size	CDR3 protein	CDR3 DNA
TRBV5-4	TRBD1	TRBJ2-7	.	CASSWGDRGPYEQYF	TGTGCCAGCAGCTGGGGGGACAGGGGTCCCTACGAGCAGTACTTC
TRBV7-2	TRBD2	TRBJ2-2	many	CASGRLTGELFF	TGTGCGAGCGGGAGGTTAACCGGGGAGCTGTTTTTT
TRBV7-9	TRBD1	TRBJ1-6	.	CASSKGQGGSPLHF	TGTGCCAGCAGCAAGGGACAGGGCGGTTCACCCCTCCACTTT
TRBV5-6	.	TRBJ1-4	.	CASSKTVATNEKLFF	TGTGCCAGCAGCAAGACAGTTGCAACTAATGAAAAACTGTTTTTT
TRBV18	.	TRBJ1-5	.	CASSGGANQPQHF	TGTGCCAGCTCAGGGGGCGCGAATCAGCCCCAGCATTTT
TRBV21-1	.	TRBJ1-3	.	CASSWGDRASGNTIYF	TGTGCCAGCAGCTGGGGGGACAGGGCCTCTGGAAACACCATATATTTT
TRBV6-2/TRBV6-3	.	TRBJ2-3	.	CASSYERVARTQYF	TGTGCCAGCAGTTACGAACGTGTTGCCCGGACGCAGTATTTT
TRBV15	TRBD1	TRBJ1-4	.	CATSGTGQGGFSSEKLFF	TGTGCCACCAGCGGAACGGGACAGGGTGGATTTTCGAGTGAAAAACTGTTTTTT
TRBV5-1	TRBD1	TRBJ1-2	once	CASSQGQGEGYTF	TGCGCCAGCAGCCAAGGACAGGGCGAGGGCTACACCTTC
TRBV5-4	.	TRBJ1-3	few	CASSYTTGLRGNTIYF	TGTGCCAGCAGCTATACTACAGGGCTCCGCGGAAACACCATATATTTT
TRBV18	.	TRBJ2-2	.	CASSPQTGMTNTGELFF	TGTGCCAGCTCACCGCAAACAGGGATGACGAACACCGGGGAGCTGTTTTTT
TRBV10-3	.	TRBJ1-4	.	CAISQGNNEKLFF	TGTGCCATCTCACAGGGAAACAATGAAAAACTGTTTTTT
TRBV7-2	.	TRBJ2-5	.	CASSLAMAQGETQYF	TGTGCCAGCAGCTTAGCGATGGCCCAGGGAGAGACCCAGTACTTC
TRBV6-5	.	TRBJ2-7	.	CASSDPQGYEQYF	TGTGCCAGCAGCGATCCGCAGGGGTACGAGCAGTACTTC
TRBV6-5	.	TRBJ1-3	.	CASSYSQGIGGNTIYF	TGTGCCAGCAGTTACTCTCAGGGAATTGGTGGAAACACCATATATTTT
TRBV5-5	TRBD1	TRBJ2-7	few	CASSLAPGTGTHEQYF	TGTGCCAGCAGCTTGGCCCCCGGGACAGGCACCCACGAGCAGTACTTC
TRBV6-2/TRBV6-3	TRBD1	TRBJ1-3	.	CASSYSGTGGNTIYF	TGTGCCAGCAGTTACTCGGGGACAGGCGGAAACACCATATATTTT
TRBV10-1	.	TRBJ1-1	.	CASSSTRNTEAFF	TGCGCCAGCAGCTCCACTAGGAACACTGAAGCTTTCTTT
TRBV7-2	.	TRBJ2-1	.	CASSLAGATGNEQFF	TGTGCCAGCAGCTTAGCGGGAGCAACGGGCAATGAGCAGTTCTTC
TRBV6-6	.	TRBJ1-2	.	CASSWDFGYTF	TGTGCCAGCAGTTGGGACTTTGGCTACACCTTC